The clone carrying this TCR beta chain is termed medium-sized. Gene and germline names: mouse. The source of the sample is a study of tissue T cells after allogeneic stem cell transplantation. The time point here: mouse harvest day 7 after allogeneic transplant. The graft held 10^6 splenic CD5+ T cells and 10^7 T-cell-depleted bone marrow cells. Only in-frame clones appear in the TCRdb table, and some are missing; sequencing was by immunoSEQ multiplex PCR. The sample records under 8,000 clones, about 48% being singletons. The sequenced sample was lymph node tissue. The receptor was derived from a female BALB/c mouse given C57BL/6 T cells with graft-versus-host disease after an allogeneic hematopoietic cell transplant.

The CDR3 bases that were read are TGCTCCAGCAGTCAAGACTGGGGGGGCGGTGAACAGTAC. Amino acids: CSSSQDWGGGEQY. The full CDR3 is CSSSQDWGGGEQYF. The chain links TRBV23 to TRBJ2-7; TRBD2, as called in the table, went unchecked against the DNA. The sequenced fragment ends 1 residue before the CDR3 boundary, so the rest is inferred from the germline J gene. Germline lookup yields CDR1 KGHTA and CDR2 FQNQQP. CDR3 length equals 14 residues.